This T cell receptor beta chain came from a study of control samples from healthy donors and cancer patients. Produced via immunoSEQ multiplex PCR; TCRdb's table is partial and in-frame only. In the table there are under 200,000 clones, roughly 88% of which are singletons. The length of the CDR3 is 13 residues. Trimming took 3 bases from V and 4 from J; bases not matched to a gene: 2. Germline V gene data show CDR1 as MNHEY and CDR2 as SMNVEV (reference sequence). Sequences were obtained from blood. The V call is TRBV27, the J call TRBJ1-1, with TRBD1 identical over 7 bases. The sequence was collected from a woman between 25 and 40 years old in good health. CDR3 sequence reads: CASSLTGFTEAFF. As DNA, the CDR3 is TGTGCCAGCAGTTTGACAGGGTTCACTGAAGCTTTCTTT.